This is a list of T cell receptor beta chains from one sample in a study of cytomegalovirus exposure and HLA in healthy donors. Sequenced by immunoSEQ multiplex PCR; TCRdb stores in-frame clones only, minus some. The top ten clones hold approximately 4% of a sample with 80,000 to 100,000 clones, around 85% of them seen once. Material for sequencing was PBMCs. The receptors stem from a woman in her twenties or thirties in good health and CMV-seronegative. Each CDR3 is given with its conserved first and last residue. Each record gives: V gene, J gene, D gene, clone size, CDR3 protein, CDR3 DNA. A D gene is named only where the DNA matches it firmly. Some rows mark clone size as missing; the rest say once, few, many or name a class of expanded clone.

V gene: TRBV2; J gene: TRBJ2-5; D gene: TRBD1; clone size: once; CDR3 protein: CASRGQFGETQYF; CDR3 DNA: TGTGCCAGCAGGGGACAGTTCGGGGAGACCCAGTACTTC
V gene: TRBV19; J gene: TRBJ1-5; D gene: -; clone size: -; CDR3 protein: CASSIGPYQPQHF; CDR3 DNA: TGTGCCAGTAGTATAGGTCCCTATCAGCCCCAGCATTTT
V gene: TRBV7-7; J gene: TRBJ1-5; D gene: -; clone size: -; CDR3 protein: CASSRDFRQPQHF; CDR3 DNA: TGTGCCAGCAGTCGGGACTTCAGGCAGCCCCAGCATTTT
V gene: TRBV2; J gene: TRBJ1-2; D gene: -; clone size: -; CDR3 protein: CASSRAGPPQGYTF; CDR3 DNA: TGTGCCAGCTCGCGGGCCGGCCCCCCGCAAGGCTACACCTTC
V gene: TRBV6-5; J gene: TRBJ1-2; D gene: -; clone size: -; CDR3 protein: CASSIYVQGYTF; CDR3 DNA: TGTGCCAGCAGCATCTATGTCCAAGGCTACACCTTC
V gene: TRBV7-8; J gene: TRBJ1-3; D gene: TRBD1; clone size: -; CDR3 protein: CASSLIGTGAVGSGNTIYF; CDR3 DNA: TGTGCCAGCAGCTTAATAGGGACAGGGGCGGTGGGGTCTGGAAACACCATATATTTT
V gene: TRBV9; J gene: TRBJ2-3; D gene: -; clone size: -; CDR3 protein: CASSVALDTQYF; CDR3 DNA: TGTGCCAGCAGCGTAGCTTTAGATACGCAGTATTTT
V gene: TRBV5-4; J gene: TRBJ1-1; D gene: -; clone size: -; CDR3 protein: CASAQEPSKQVNTEAFF; CDR3 DNA: TGTGCCAGCGCCCAGGAACCCTCGAAACAGGTGAACACTGAAGCTTTCTTT
V gene: TRBV4-3; J gene: TRBJ2-2; D gene: TRBD1; clone size: -; CDR3 protein: CASSQDPGRGYTGELFF; CDR3 DNA: TGCGCCAGCAGCCAAGATCCAGGCAGGGGGTACACCGGGGAGCTGTTTTTT
V gene: TRBV4-2; J gene: TRBJ2-1; D gene: -; clone size: -; CDR3 protein: CASSQDRVGIGDEQFF; CDR3 DNA: TGTGCCAGCAGCCAAGATCGGGTAGGTATCGGCGATGAGCAGTTCTTC
V gene: TRBV4-1; J gene: TRBJ2-1; D gene: -; clone size: -; CDR3 protein: CASSQTDWNEQFF; CDR3 DNA: TGCGCCAGCAGCCAAACTGACTGGAATGAGCAGTTCTTC
V gene: TRBV9; J gene: TRBJ1-3; D gene: TRBD1; clone size: -; CDR3 protein: CASSTQGTHTIYF; CDR3 DNA: TGTGCCAGCAGCACACAGGGGACGCACACCATATATTTT
V gene: TRBV28; J gene: TRBJ2-1; D gene: TRBD2; clone size: once; CDR3 protein: CASRRLAGGPYNEQFF; CDR3 DNA: TGTGCCAGCAGACGACTAGCGGGAGGGCCCTACAATGAGCAGTTCTTC
V gene: TRBV2; J gene: TRBJ1-5; D gene: -; clone size: -; CDR3 protein: CANSQGNGQPQHF; CDR3 DNA: TGTGCCAACTCCCAGGGCAACGGTCAGCCCCAGCATTTT
V gene: TRBV5-1; J gene: TRBJ2-2; D gene: TRBD2; clone size: -; CDR3 protein: CASSLDSGGATGELFF; CDR3 DNA: TGCGCCAGCAGCTTGGACAGCGGGGGGGCCACCGGGGAGCTGTTTTTT
V gene: TRBV7-9; J gene: TRBJ1-2; D gene: TRBD1; clone size: -; CDR3 protein: CASRFGTDDGYTF; CDR3 DNA: TGTGCCAGCAGATTTGGGACAGATGATGGCTACACCTTC
V gene: TRBV2; J gene: TRBJ2-7; D gene: TRBD2; clone size: -; CDR3 protein: CASSLGLGAGEQYF; CDR3 DNA: TGTGCCAGCAGTTTGGGACTAGGAGCCGGCGAGCAGTACTTC
V gene: TRBV19; J gene: TRBJ2-5; D gene: -; clone size: -; CDR3 protein: CASSWRTEETQYF; CDR3 DNA: TGTGCCAGTAGTTGGAGGACAGAAGAGACCCAGTACTTC
V gene: TRBV5-1; J gene: TRBJ2-3; D gene: TRBD2; clone size: -; CDR3 protein: CASSLLQTGLGAQYF; CDR3 DNA: TGCGCCAGCAGCTTGCTCCAGACGGGACTAGGAGCGCAGTATTTT
V gene: TRBV27; J gene: TRBJ2-1; D gene: TRBD2; clone size: -; CDR3 protein: CASREGSTSGVFPTYNEQFF; CDR3 DNA: TGTGCCAGCAGAGAGGGTTCGACTAGCGGGGTTTTCCCGACCTACAATGAGCAGTTCTTC
V gene: TRBV2; J gene: TRBJ1-2; D gene: TRBD1; clone size: -; CDR3 protein: CASTRDRGDGYTF; CDR3 DNA: TGTGCCAGCACCAGGGACAGGGGGGATGGCTACACCTTC
V gene: TRBV2; J gene: TRBJ2-7; D gene: -; clone size: -; CDR3 protein: CASSESGATYEQYF; CDR3 DNA: TGTGCCAGCAGTGAGTCAGGGGCAACCTACGAGCAGTACTTC
V gene: TRBV10-2; J gene: TRBJ1-4; D gene: TRBD1; clone size: -; CDR3 protein: CASSLTGGMKEKLFF; CDR3 DNA: TGCGCCAGCAGTTTGACAGGGGGGATGAAAGAAAAACTGTTTTTT
V gene: TRBV10-3; J gene: TRBJ2-5; D gene: TRBD2; clone size: -; CDR3 protein: CAISGGPGETQYF; CDR3 DNA: TGTGCCATCTCGGGGGGGCCAGGAGAGACCCAGTACTTC
V gene: TRBV5-1; J gene: TRBJ1-1; D gene: -; clone size: once; CDR3 protein: CASSLTLGGPPDVTEAFF; CDR3 DNA: TGCGCCAGCAGCTTGACCCTAGGGGGTCCCCCCGATGTGACTGAAGCTTTCTTT
V gene: TRBV5-4; J gene: TRBJ2-3; D gene: TRBD2; clone size: -; CDR3 protein: CASSPTSGRADTQYF; CDR3 DNA: TGTGCCAGCAGCCCGACTAGCGGGAGGGCAGATACGCAGTATTTT
V gene: TRBV2; J gene: TRBJ2-3; D gene: -; clone size: -; CDR3 protein: CASSPERGGVDTQYF; CDR3 DNA: TGTGCCAGCTCCCCGGAGAGGGGGGGCGTAGATACGCAGTATTTT
V gene: TRBV10-1; J gene: TRBJ2-2; D gene: TRBD2; clone size: -; CDR3 protein: CASSESETSGSKSHRAGELFF; CDR3 DNA: TGCGCCAGCAGTGAGTCGGAGACTAGCGGGAGCAAGTCCCATAGGGCCGGGGAGCTGTTTTTT
V gene: TRBV4-2; J gene: TRBJ2-3; D gene: -; clone size: -; CDR3 protein: CASSQGSLPTDTQYF; CDR3 DNA: TGTGCCAGCAGCCAAGGTTCACTACCCACAGATACGCAGTATTTT
V gene: TRBV6-1; J gene: TRBJ1-1; D gene: TRBD1; clone size: once; CDR3 protein: CASSEHRGRTEAFF; CDR3 DNA: TGTGCCAGCAGTGAGCACAGGGGAAGGACTGAAGCTTTCTTT
V gene: TRBV6-1; J gene: TRBJ1-4; D gene: -; clone size: -; CDR3 protein: CASSEEGRATTNEKLFF; CDR3 DNA: TGTGCCAGCAGTGAAGAGGGCAGGGCTACAACTAATGAAAAACTGTTTTTT
V gene: TRBV5-7; J gene: TRBJ2-5; D gene: -; clone size: -; CDR3 protein: CASGAKGNQETQYF; CDR3 DNA: TGTGCCAGCGGAGCAAAGGGGAACCAAGAGACCCAGTACTTC
V gene: TRBV4-1; J gene: TRBJ2-7; D gene: TRBD1; clone size: -; CDR3 protein: CASSQHRDRGRYEQYF; CDR3 DNA: TGCGCCAGCAGCCAACACCGGGACAGGGGTCGCTACGAGCAGTACTTC
V gene: TRBV9; J gene: TRBJ2-3; D gene: TRBD2; clone size: once; CDR3 protein: CASSWGGITDTQYF; CDR3 DNA: TGTGCCAGCAGCTGGGGGGGAATCACAGATACGCAGTATTTT
V gene: TRBV9; J gene: TRBJ1-3; D gene: TRBD1; clone size: -; CDR3 protein: CASSGQGRGNTIYF; CDR3 DNA: TGTGCCAGCAGTGGACAGGGGCGGGGAAACACCATATATTTT
V gene: TRBV6-6; J gene: TRBJ1-3; D gene: TRBD1; clone size: -; CDR3 protein: CASSFGTGKNTIYF; CDR3 DNA: TGTGCCAGCAGTTTCGGGACAGGAAAAAACACCATATATTTT
V gene: TRBV5-4; J gene: TRBJ1-2; D gene: TRBD1; clone size: -; CDR3 protein: CASSSSGGASYGYTF; CDR3 DNA: TGTGCCAGCAGCTCCTCAGGGGGCGCCTCCTATGGCTACACCTTC
V gene: TRBV18; J gene: TRBJ2-5; D gene: TRBD2; clone size: once; CDR3 protein: CASSPPVGSGGKETQYF; CDR3 DNA: TGTGCCAGCTCACCACCGGTCGGTAGCGGGGGGAAAGAGACCCAGTACTTC
V gene: TRBV18; J gene: TRBJ2-5; D gene: TRBD2; clone size: -; CDR3 protein: CASSPLGGGQETQYF; CDR3 DNA: TGTGCCAGCTCACCACTGGGCGGGGGACAAGAGACCCAGTACTTC
V gene: TRBV11-2; J gene: TRBJ1-2; D gene: -; clone size: few; CDR3 protein: CASSLDQGIYGYTF; CDR3 DNA: TGTGCCAGCAGCTTAGACCAGGGGATCTATGGCTACACCTTC
V gene: TRBV28; J gene: TRBJ2-1; D gene: -; clone size: -; CDR3 protein: CASRTAYNEQFF; CDR3 DNA: TGTGCCAGCCGGACAGCCTACAATGAGCAGTTCTTC
V gene: TRBV7-9; J gene: TRBJ2-7; D gene: -; clone size: -; CDR3 protein: CASSSTGPAPYEQYF; CDR3 DNA: TGTGCCAGCAGCTCAACAGGACCAGCCCCCTACGAGCAGTACTTC
V gene: TRBV7-9; J gene: TRBJ2-6; D gene: -; clone size: -; CDR3 protein: CASSLSRSGANVLTF; CDR3 DNA: TGTGCCAGCAGCTTGAGTCGGTCTGGGGCCAACGTCCTGACTTTC
V gene: TRBV28; J gene: TRBJ2-5; D gene: TRBD1; clone size: -; CDR3 protein: CASSSDRAQETQYF; CDR3 DNA: TGTGCCAGCAGTTCGGACAGGGCTCAAGAGACCCAGTACTTC
V gene: TRBV5-1; J gene: TRBJ1-2; D gene: TRBD1; clone size: -; CDR3 protein: CASGQGSYGYTF; CDR3 DNA: TGCGCCAGCGGACAGGGGTCCTATGGCTACACCTTC
V gene: TRBV5-1; J gene: TRBJ1-6; D gene: TRBD1; clone size: -; CDR3 protein: CASSLQPGTANSPLHF; CDR3 DNA: TGCGCCAGCAGCCTTCAACCTGGGACAGCTAATTCACCCCTCCACTTT
V gene: TRBV7-2; J gene: TRBJ2-7; D gene: TRBD1; clone size: -; CDR3 protein: CASSSQGAGDEQYF; CDR3 DNA: TGTGCCAGCAGCTCACAGGGGGCAGGAGACGAGCAGTACTTC
V gene: TRBV19; J gene: TRBJ2-7; D gene: -; clone size: -; CDR3 protein: CASSIGSPSGVTSYEQYF; CDR3 DNA: TGTGCCAGTAGTATAGGATCCCCATCAGGGGTTACATCCTACGAGCAGTACTTC
V gene: TRBV5-8; J gene: TRBJ2-3; D gene: TRBD1; clone size: -; CDR3 protein: CASRGTGTGGDTQYF; CDR3 DNA: TGTGCCAGCCGAGGGACCGGGACAGGGGGAGATACGCAGTATTTT
V gene: TRBV7-8; J gene: TRBJ2-2; D gene: TRBD2; clone size: -; CDR3 protein: CASSRPPGSGATGELFF; CDR3 DNA: TGTGCCAGCAGCCGACCTCCGGGAAGCGGGGCTACCGGGGAGCTGTTTTTT
V gene: TRBV7-6; J gene: TRBJ1-1; D gene: TRBD1; clone size: once; CDR3 protein: CASSLAVARGLNTEAFF; CDR3 DNA: TGTGCCAGCAGCTTAGCGGTGGCAAGGGGGCTCAACACTGAAGCTTTCTTT
V gene: TRBV29-1; J gene: TRBJ2-7; D gene: TRBD1; clone size: -; CDR3 protein: CSVGYRTGLYEQYF; CDR3 DNA: TGCAGCGTTGGATACCGGACAGGCCTGTACGAGCAGTACTTC
V gene: TRBV14; J gene: TRBJ2-7; D gene: TRBD1; clone size: -; CDR3 protein: CASSPLGQMNEQYF; CDR3 DNA: TGTGCCAGCAGCCCTTTGGGACAGATGAACGAGCAGTACTTC
V gene: TRBV6-5; J gene: TRBJ2-5; D gene: -; clone size: -; CDR3 protein: CASMGLETQYF; CDR3 DNA: TGTGCCAGCATGGGGCTAGAGACCCAGTACTTC